The rows below give T cell receptor beta chains drawn from one sample of a study of immune evolution from preneoplasia to lung adenocarcinoma. Method: immunoSEQ multiplex PCR; TCRdb's copy keeps in-frame clones and lacks some. The sample lists about 41,000 clones, around 85% occurring once. Source material: FFPE invasive lung adenocarcinoma tissue. These receptors were collected from a person in their sixties or seventies with lung adenocarcinoma. CDR3s include the opening cysteine and the closing phenylalanine or tryptophan. D genes are given only for firm matches. Rows give clone size only sometimes, using once, few, many, or a class for an expanded clone.

d_gene	v_gene	j_gene	len	abundance	CDR3aa	CDR3nt
TRBD1	TRBV7-2	TRBJ1-5	16	few	CASSLTGVRSNQPQHF	TGTGCCAGCAGCCTTACAGGGGTAAGGAGCAATCAGCCCCAGCATTTT
-	TRBV7-8	TRBJ2-7	12	once	CASSSPTYEQYF	TGTGCCAGCAGCTCACCTACCTACGAGCAGTACTTC
TRBD2	TRBV11-2	TRBJ2-5	16	-	CASTQTSGGPQETQYF	TGTGCCAGCACCCAGACTAGCGGGGGACCGCAAGAGACCCAGTACTTC
TRBD2	TRBV10-2	TRBJ2-7	16	once	CASSVRGGGLAAEQYF	TGCGCCAGCAGTGTCAGAGGAGGGGGACTAGCGGCTGAGCAGTACTTC
-	TRBV19	TRBJ1-5	14	few	CASTINYSNQPQHF	TGTGCCAGTACCATAAACTATAGCAATCAGCCCCAGCATTTT
TRBD1	TRBV4-2	TRBJ2-7	14	few	CASSQTGQGYEQYF	TGTGCCAGCAGCCAGACCGGACAGGGTTACGAGCAGTACTTC
-	TRBV6-1	TRBJ1-5	17	-	CASSEHLWGGFDQPQHF	TGTGCCAGCAGTGAACACCTATGGGGGGGGTTTGATCAGCCCCAGCATTTT
-	TRBV7-9	TRBJ2-6	18	medium-sized	CASSHGREFRSGANVLTF	TGTGCCAGCAGCCATGGACGGGAGTTCCGCTCTGGGGCCAACGTCCTGACTTTC
-	TRBV7-2	TRBJ2-5	11	-	CASSKQETQYF	TGTGCCAGCAGCAAACAAGAGACCCAGTACTTC
-	TRBV30	TRBJ2-7	12	-	CAWSSSSYEQYF	TGTGCCTGGAGTAGCAGCTCCTACGAGCAGTACTTC
-	TRBV5-4	TRBJ2-4	13	-	CASSSGSINIQYF	TGTGCCAGCAGCTCAGGTTCTATAAACATTCAGTACTTC
-	TRBV19	TRBJ1-5	15	-	CASSLGQWRNQPQHF	TGTGCCAGTAGCCTAGGACAGTGGCGCAATCAGCCCCAGCATTTT
-	TRBV7-9	TRBJ2-2	10	-	CASGGGELFF	TGTGCCAGCGGGGGCGGGGAGCTGTTTTTT
-	TRBV7-2	TRBJ2-7	14	-	CASSLGTHSYEQYF	TGTGCCAGCAGCTTAGGGACACACTCCTACGAGCAGTACTTC
TRBD2	TRBV2	TRBJ2-1	13	-	CASSLTSGSSRFF	TGTGCCAGCAGTCTGACTAGCGGGAGTTCTCGATTCTTC
-	TRBV18	TRBJ2-2	15	-	CASSQTTRSSGELFF	TGTGCCAGCTCACAGACGACTAGATCATCCGGGGAGCTGTTTTTT
-	TRBV7-2	TRBJ2-1	15	-	CASSLERLSYNEQFF	TGTGCCAGCAGCTTAGAGAGGTTGTCCTACAATGAGCAGTTCTTC
-	TRBV30	TRBJ2-3	13	-	CAFAPPGTDTQYF	TGTGCCTTTGCCCCCCCGGGCACAGATACGCAGTATTTT
-	TRBV28	TRBJ1-2	15	once	CASTAGFAGIRGYTF	TGTGCCAGCACCGCCGGCTTCGCAGGGATCCGGGGCTACACCTTC
-	TRBV29-1	TRBJ2-7	12	-	CSVFTSGSEQYF	TGCAGCGTTTTCACCTCTGGTTCGGAGCAGTACTTC
-	TRBV9	TRBJ2-5	15	-	CASSVGLGMWETQYF	TGTGCCAGCAGCGTAGGTTTAGGAATGTGGGAGACCCAGTACTTC
-	TRBV6-1	TRBJ1-5	15	-	CASSRALGSNQPQHF	TGTGCCAGCAGTCGGGCGTTGGGTAGCAATCAGCCCCAGCATTTT
TRBD1	TRBV7-2	TRBJ1-5	15	-	CASSTQTGGLQPQHF	TGTGCCAGCAGCACTCAGACAGGGGGTCTTCAGCCCCAGCATTTT
-	TRBV7-9	TRBJ2-7	15	-	CASSLKRGGLDEQYF	TGTGCCAGCAGCTTAAAGAGAGGGGGACTCGACGAGCAGTACTTC
-	TRBV4-2	TRBJ2-7	14	-	CASSREHGTYEQYF	TGTGCCAGCAGCCGAGAGCACGGAACCTACGAGCAGTACTTC
-	TRBV5-4	TRBJ2-4	13	few	CASSLGGENIQYF	TGTGCCAGCAGCTTGGGGGGGGAAAACATTCAGTACTTC
-	TRBV6-4	TRBJ1-3	15	-	CASSEVRTSGNTIYF	TGTGCCAGCAGTGAGGTCAGGACCTCTGGAAACACCATATATTTT
TRBD2	TRBV4-1	TRBJ2-7	17	few	CASSQVTIAGMSYEQYF	TGCGCCAGCAGCCAAGTAACCATAGCGGGAATGTCCTACGAGCAGTACTTC
TRBD2	TRBV5-1	TRBJ2-5	15	-	CASSFLAGGQETQYF	TGCGCCAGCAGCTTTCTAGCGGGAGGCCAAGAGACCCAGTACTTC
TRBD2	TRBV19	TRBJ2-3	16	-	CASRPREGPNTDTQYF	TGTGCCAGTAGACCCCGGGAGGGCCCTAACACAGATACGCAGTATTTT
-	TRBV5-1	TRBJ2-6	15	few	CASGSLYSGANVLTF	TGCGCCAGCGGCTCATTGTACTCTGGGGCCAACGTCCTGACTTTC